Below are 29 T cell receptor beta chains sequenced from a single sample in a study of T cells after yellow fever vaccination. TCRdb reprocessed the 5' RACE reads via MiXCR and lists one record per CDR3 protein. The data contain about 580,000 distinct CDR3 sequences, approximately 16% of them singletons. Sequencing was performed on PBMCs, taken about 5 days after the first yellow fever vaccination. The receptors come from a man aged 18 to 29 who received the YFV17D yellow fever vaccine.

A few counts support this clonotype. This chain uses TRBV5-1 with TRBJ2-2, with a weak D call TRBD1 (6 bases). CDR1 is SGHRS, CDR2 YFSETQ, per germline. V was trimmed by 4 bases and J by 2 bases, leaving 15 bases between them. The CDR3 loop spans 16 amino acids. The CDR3 protein is CASSLHDRINTGELFF. For the CDR3, the DNA is TGCGCCAGCAGCCTGCACGACAGGATTAACACCGGGGAGCTGTTTTTT.

V usage is TRBV7-9 and J usage is TRBJ2-2, with unresolved D. This CDR3 is built from 15 residues. Germline CDR1 is SEHNR and CDR2 is FQNEAQ (reference sequence). Trimming left V 4 bases short and J 3 bases short, with 12 bases between. DNA for the CDR3: TGTGCCAGCAGCTCAAACGATCCCTACACCGGGGAGCTGTTTTTT. It yields the protein CASSSNDPYTGELFF.

V and J are TRBV11-2 and TRBJ2-5; no firm D call. There are 16 residues in the CDR3. Per the germline V gene, CDR1 is SGHAT and CDR2 is FQNNGV. With 1 base removed from V and 3 bases from J, the gap between germline ends came to 15 bases. The CDR3 region is CASSLASPPGEETQYF. The CDR3, as DNA: TGTGCCAGCAGCTTAGCCTCCCCCCCAGGTGAAGAGACCCAGTACTTC.

This clonotype was observed many times. The gene calls are TRBV11-2 and TRBJ2-1; D is uncertain. V was pared by 1 base and J by 1 base, with 5 bases between. Germline CDR1 and CDR2: SGHAT and FQNNGV. The CDR3 totals 14 residues. CDR3 coding DNA: TGTGCCAGCAGCTTAGGTCGGTCCTACAATGAGCAGTTCTTC. Translating gives CASSLGRSYNEQFF.

This clonotype came up many times. The chain couples TRBV4-1 to TRBJ1-1; D unresolved. V was pared by 5 bases and J by 0 bases, with 10 bases between. The CDR3 has 14 amino acids. The V gene's germline CDR1 is MGHRA and CDR2 YSYEKL. Here the CDR3 reads CASSFHSLNTEAFF. The CDR3 region has the DNA TGCGCCAGCAGCTTCCACAGCCTGAACACTGAAGCTTTCTTT.

This clonotype was counted between two and nine times. The rearrangement joins TRBV7-3 to TRBJ2-5; 8 positions match TRBD2. Per germline, CDR1 SGHTA and CDR2 FQGTGA. CDR3 length equals 15 residues. V gave up 2 bases and J gave up 5 bases; unmatched junction bases: 7. The CDR3 sequence is CASSLVAGGGETQYF. The CDR3 coding sequence is TGTGCCAGCAGCTTAGTTGCGGGGGGAGGGGAGACCCAGTACTTC.

This clonotype was observed a handful of times. A much larger clonotype is one base distant, so this may be a read error. The V and J genes are TRBV5-1 and TRBJ1-3; D gene uncertain. Germline V gives CDR1 SGHRS, CDR2 YFSETQ. The CDR3 is 15 amino acids. The CDR3 coding sequence is TGCGCCAGCAGCATCGGACGGATCTCTGAAAACACCATATATTTT. Translation: CASSIGRISENTIYF.

This clonotype was seen only a few times. J is TRBJ2-1 and V is TRBV11-3; 7 positions match TRBD2. The CDR3 runs to 16 residues. The V and J ends lost 5 bases and 7 bases, in that order; junction bases with no gene match: 14. Germline loops: CDR1 SGHNT, CDR2 YENEEA. The CDR3 bases are TGTGCCAGCAGCCCGAACCGGGACTACCCTTTGAATGAGCAGTTCTTC. Its protein product is CASSPNRDYPLNEQFF.

This sequence joins TRBV20-1 and TRBJ2-1; the match to TRBD2 covers 12 bases. The CDR3 covers 16 residues. Germline V lookup: CDR1 DFQATT, CDR2 SNEGSKA (reference sequence). The junction had 10 bases not matched to a gene; V was cut back by 6 bases and J by 4 bases. The CDR3 coding sequence is TGCAGTGCCAATCCCTCTAGCGGGGGGGAGTACAATGAGCAGTTCTTC. Its translation is CSANPSSGGEYNEQFF.

CDR3 protein: CASSSRKTGSGQETQYF. DNA of the CDR3: TGTGCCAGCAGCTCTAGGAAGACAGGCTCCGGCCAAGAGACCCAGTACTTC. The J gene is TRBJ2-5, the V gene TRBV5-8, with D maybe TRBD1 (6 bases). V was shortened by 3 bases and J by 1 base, with 19 bases between the two germline ends. CDR3 length: 17 amino acids. Germline CDR1 SGHTS, CDR2 YDEGEE. Full variable domain (outside the CDR3, taken from reference TRBV5-8 and TRBJ2-5): EAGVTQSPTHLIKTRGQQATLRCSPISGHTSVYWYQQALGLGLQFLLWYDEGEERNRGNFPPRFSGRQFPNYSSELNVNALELEDSALYLCASSSRKTGSGQETQYFGPGTRLLVL.

The J gene is TRBJ1-1, the V gene TRBV4-1; D call uncertain. The length of the CDR3 is 15 residues. Germline CDR1 and CDR2: MGHRA and YSYEKL. V lost 0 bases to trimming and J lost 1 base, with 9 bases between them. The CDR3 protein is CASSQEGGGNTEAFF. The CDR3 DNA sequence: TGCGCCAGCAGCCAAGAGGGCGGTGGGAACACTGAAGCTTTCTTT.

The chain uses TRBV11-2 and TRBJ1-4; no reliable D call. The CDR3 covers 15 residues. Germline assignment: CDR1 SGHAT and CDR2 FQNNGV. Between the trimmed V and J ends, which lost 6 bases and 0 bases, there was a span of 11 bases. The CDR3 nucleotides read TGTGCCAGCAGGGGGTTACAGACAACTAATGAAAAACTGTTTTTT. Residues: CASRGLQTTNEKLFF.

In DNA, the CDR3 is TGTGCCAGCAGCCGCGCGCAGGTGGAGACCCAGTACTTC. Amino acids: CASSRAQVETQYF. The chain links TRBV11-2 to TRBJ2-5; D ambiguous. The CDR3 extends over 13 amino acids. Germline-derived CDR1 and CDR2 are SGHAT and FQNNGV. V was cut by 5 bases and J by 5 bases, with 12 bases left in between. The full variable domain, in which reference TRBV11-2 and TRBJ2-5 provide the parts outside the CDR3, is EAGVAQSPRYKIIEKRQSVAFWCNPISGHATLYWYQQILGQGPKLLIQFQNNGVVDDSQLPKDRFSAERLKGVDSTLKIQPAKLEDSAVYLCASSRAQVETQYFGPGTRLLVL.

The chain combines TRBV7-2 with TRBJ1-5; 7 bases are shared with TRBD1. CDR1 and CDR2 from the germline V gene are SGHTA and FQGNSA. The CDR3 sequence is 17 residues long. The junction had 12 bases not matched to a gene; V was cut back by 1 base and J by 6 bases. The CDR3 region is CASSLVWFQGGGQPQHF. For the CDR3, the DNA is TGTGCCAGCAGCTTAGTTTGGTTTCAGGGGGGAGGTCAGCCCCAGCATTTT.

This clonotype was counted between two and nine times. This chain uses TRBV7-7 with TRBJ2-1; D is uncertain. The CDR3 totals 15 residues. The germline CDR1 and CDR2 sequences are SSHAT and FNYEAQ (reference sequence). V was clipped by 5 bases and J by 6 bases, with 17 bases between them. The CDR3 sequence is CASSPSQVRFNEQFF. CDR3 coding DNA: TGTGCCAGCAGCCCTAGTCAGGTCAGATTCAATGAGCAGTTCTTC.

This clonotype has only a few counts. This sequence joins TRBV6-1 and TRBJ1-1; 9 nucleotides agree with TRBD1. The V gene's germline CDR1 is MNHNS and CDR2 SASEGT. The CDR3 has 16 residues. The V gene end was trimmed by 6 bases and the J gene end by 5 bases; junction bases not matched to a gene: 13. CDR3 amino acids: CASSPFQTGGRTEAFF. The CDR3 DNA sequence: TGTGCCAGCAGCCCCTTCCAGACAGGGGGGAGGACTGAAGCTTTCTTT.

The rearrangement links TRBV20-1 to TRBJ2-2; 9 bases are a match to TRBD1. V dropped 5 bases and J dropped 8; count of bases not matched to a gene: 6. This CDR3 has 13 residues. Germline values: CDR1 DFQATT, CDR2 SNEGSKA (reference sequence). In nucleotides, the CDR3 is TGCAGTGCTGGGACAGGGCCAATAGGGGAGCTGTTTTTT. It is translated as CSAGTGPIGELFF.

This clonotype was recorded a few times. V gene TRBV27 combines with J gene TRBJ1-4; D possibly corresponds to TRBD1 (6 bases). V lost 8 bases and J 6 bases, leaving 16 bases between the germline ends. Germline V gene sequence: CDR1 MNHEY, CDR2 SMNVEV (reference sequence). The CDR3 length is 14 residues. The CDR3 region has the DNA TGTGCCAGCGCCCCACAGGGCTTGGATGAAAAACTGTTTTTT. As protein: CASAPQGLDEKLFF.

This clonotype was seen more than once but under ten times. The CDR3 reads CSVLVLTVETQYF. The CDR3, as DNA: TGCAGCGTGTTAGTCCTCACCGTAGAGACCCAGTACTTC. The rearrangement links TRBV29-1 to TRBJ2-5; D remains ambiguous. CDR1 and CDR2 from the germline V gene are SQVTM and ANQGSEA. This CDR3 contains 13 residues. Trimming shortened V by 6 bases and J by 4 bases, and 15 bases separated the two germline ends.

The chain is built from TRBV5-4 and TRBJ2-2; D may correspond to TRBD1 or TRBD2 (7 bases each). From germline, CDR1 is SGHNT and CDR2 YYREEE (reference sequence). With 3 bases removed from V and 4 bases from J, the gap between germline ends came to 16 bases. The CDR3 sequence is 16 residues long. CDR3 sequence reads: CASSWGGTERTGELFF. The CDR3 DNA follows: TGTGCCAGCAGCTGGGGGGGGACAGAACGCACCGGGGAGCTGTTTTTT.

V usage is TRBV5-1 and J usage is TRBJ2-2, with TRBD1 matching 8 bases. Trimming cost V 4 bases and J 5 bases; bases outside gene matches: 10. The CDR3 has 16 residues. Germline values: CDR1 SGHRS, CDR2 YFSETQ. The DNA for the CDR3 is TGCGCCAGCAGCCCAGGACAGGGACTCCCTACCGGGGAGCTGTTTTTT. Its translation: CASSPGQGLPTGELFF.

The chain links TRBV27 to TRBJ1-6; D perhaps matches TRBD1 (6 bases). This CDR3 comprises 13 residues. Looked up from germline, CDR1 is MNHEY and CDR2 is SMNVEV (reference sequence). Trimming shortened V by 2 bases and J by 10 bases, and 9 bases separated the two germline ends. CDR3 DNA sequence: TGTGCCAGCAGTTTACTGGACAGCTCACCCCTCCACTTT. Translated: CASSLLDSSPLHF.

The table lists this clonotype with a few counts. The V gene is TRBV29-1, the J gene TRBJ2-3; the D gene could be TRBD1 or TRBD2 (6 bases each). V was trimmed by 4 bases and J by 9 bases, leaving 17 bases between them. Germline-derived CDR1 and CDR2 are SQVTM and ANQGSEA. The CDR3 has 13 amino acids. CDR3 coding DNA: TGCAGCGTTGGCTCGGGGGCCGATACCACGCAGTATTTT. Protein sequence: CSVGSGADTTQYF.

There are a few counts of this clonotype. The chain joins TRBV6-2 or TRBV6-3 to TRBJ1-2; a possible D gene is TRBD1 (5 bases). Trimming shortened V by 4 bases and J by 8 bases, and 20 bases separated the two germline ends. CDR3 size: 15 residues. Germline CDR1 MNHEY, CDR2 SVGEGT. The CDR3 sequence: CASSSLGSGTGGYTF. DNA for the CDR3: TGTGCCAGCAGTTCCCTAGGATCCGGGACGGGCGGCTACACCTTC.

The rearrangement joins TRBV27 to TRBJ1-1; D might be TRBD1 (6 bases). The V end was cut by 3 bases, the J end by 7 bases, with 18 bases between. CDR1 and CDR2 (germline): MNHEY, SMNVEV (reference sequence). This CDR3 is built from 15 residues. In DNA form, the CDR3 reads TGTGCCAGCAGTTTTCGCGGGGGCCAACGGGGTGAAGCTTTCTTT. It translates to CASSFRGGQRGEAFF.

In its sample, this clonotype was seen a few times. V is TRBV9 and J is TRBJ2-5; weak D call: TRBD2 (6 bases). The CDR3 sequence is 13 residues long. Germline CDR1 is SGDLS and CDR2 is YYNGEE. V shed 0 bases and J shed 3 bases, with 6 bases lying between them. The CDR3 reads CASSVGGEETQYF. The CDR3 coding sequence is TGTGCCAGCAGCGTAGGGGGGGAAGAGACCCAGTACTTC.

This clonotype was picked up many times. This chain joins TRBV6-1 and TRBJ2-3; 8 positions agree with TRBD1. Germline lookup yields CDR1 MNHNS and CDR2 SASEGT. The CDR3 spans 15 residues. Unmatched junction bases numbered 5, after V lost 4 bases and J lost 2 bases. The CDR3 loop is CASSGGTGYTDTQYF. In DNA, the CDR3 is TGTGCCAGCAGTGGAGGGACAGGTTACACAGATACGCAGTATTTT.

V usage is TRBV18 and J usage is TRBJ2-7, with D hard to call. CDR1 and CDR2 from the germline V gene are KGHSH and LQKENI. Deletions cut 3 bases from V and 3 bases from J, with 6 bases between. This CDR3 is built from 12 residues. The CDR3 DNA reads TGTGCCAGCTCACCCAGTCACTACGAGCAGTACGTC. Protein: CASSPSHYEQYV.

This clonotype occurred a few times. The J gene is TRBJ2-5, the V gene TRBV5-1, with D perhaps matching TRBD1 (9 bases). Germline V gives CDR1 SGHRS, CDR2 YFSETQ. CDR3 length: 15 residues. Trimming cost V 5 bases and J 6 bases, with 20 bases left between them. The CDR3 is CASSSGGGQGKTQYF. The CDR3 DNA reads as TGCGCCAGCAGTTCCGGGGGGGGACAGGGAAAGACCCAGTACTTC.